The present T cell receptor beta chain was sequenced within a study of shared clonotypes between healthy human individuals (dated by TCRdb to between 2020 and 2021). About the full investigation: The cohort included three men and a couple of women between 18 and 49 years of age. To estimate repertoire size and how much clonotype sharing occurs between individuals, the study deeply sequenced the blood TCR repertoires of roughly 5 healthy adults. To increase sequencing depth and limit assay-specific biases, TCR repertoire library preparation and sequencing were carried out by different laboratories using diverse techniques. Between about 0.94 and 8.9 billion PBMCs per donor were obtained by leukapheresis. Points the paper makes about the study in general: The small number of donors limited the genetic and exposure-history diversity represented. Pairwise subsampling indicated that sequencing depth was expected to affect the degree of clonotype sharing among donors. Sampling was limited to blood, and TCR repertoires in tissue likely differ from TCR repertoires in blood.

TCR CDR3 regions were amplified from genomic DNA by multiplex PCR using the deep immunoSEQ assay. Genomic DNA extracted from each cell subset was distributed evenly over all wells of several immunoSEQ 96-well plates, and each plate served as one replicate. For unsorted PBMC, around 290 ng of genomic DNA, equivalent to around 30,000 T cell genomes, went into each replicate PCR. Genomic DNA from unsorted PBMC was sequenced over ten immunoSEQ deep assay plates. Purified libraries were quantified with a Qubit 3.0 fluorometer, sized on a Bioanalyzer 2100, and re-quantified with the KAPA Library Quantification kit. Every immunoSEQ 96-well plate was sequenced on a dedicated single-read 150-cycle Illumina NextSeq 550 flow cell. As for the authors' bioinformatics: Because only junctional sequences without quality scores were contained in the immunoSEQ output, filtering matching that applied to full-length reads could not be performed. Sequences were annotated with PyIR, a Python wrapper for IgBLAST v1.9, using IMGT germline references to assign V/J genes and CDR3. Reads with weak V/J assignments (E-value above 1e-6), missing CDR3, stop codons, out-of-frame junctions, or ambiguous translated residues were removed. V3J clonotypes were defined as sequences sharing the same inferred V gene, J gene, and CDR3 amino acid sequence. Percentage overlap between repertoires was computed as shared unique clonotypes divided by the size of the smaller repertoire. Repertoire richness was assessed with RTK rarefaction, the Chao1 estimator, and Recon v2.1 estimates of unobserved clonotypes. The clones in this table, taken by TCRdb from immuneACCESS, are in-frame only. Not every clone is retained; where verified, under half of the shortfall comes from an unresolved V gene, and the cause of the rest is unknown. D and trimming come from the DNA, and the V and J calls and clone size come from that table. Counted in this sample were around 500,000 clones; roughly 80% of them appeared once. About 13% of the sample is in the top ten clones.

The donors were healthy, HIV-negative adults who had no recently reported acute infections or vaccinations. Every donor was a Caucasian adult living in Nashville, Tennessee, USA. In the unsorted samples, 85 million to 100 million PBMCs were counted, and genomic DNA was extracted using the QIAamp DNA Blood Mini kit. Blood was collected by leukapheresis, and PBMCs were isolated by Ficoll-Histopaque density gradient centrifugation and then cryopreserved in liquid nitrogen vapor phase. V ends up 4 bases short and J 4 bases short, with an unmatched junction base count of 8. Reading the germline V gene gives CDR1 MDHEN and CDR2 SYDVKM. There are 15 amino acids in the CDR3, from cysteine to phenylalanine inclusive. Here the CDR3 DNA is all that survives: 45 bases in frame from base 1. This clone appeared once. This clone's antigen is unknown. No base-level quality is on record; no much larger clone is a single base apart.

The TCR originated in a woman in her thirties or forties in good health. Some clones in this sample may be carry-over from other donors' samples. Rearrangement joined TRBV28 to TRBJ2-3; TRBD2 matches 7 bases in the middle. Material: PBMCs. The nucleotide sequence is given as TGTGCCAGCAGTTCCGGTGGGGAGGGCGCAGATACGCAGTATTTT. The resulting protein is CASSSGGEGADTQYF.